The rows below give T cell receptor beta chains drawn from one sample of a study of OX40 agonist ivuxolimab in advanced cancers. The method was immunoSEQ multiplex PCR; TCRdb's version includes in-frame clones alone and lacks a portion of them. The sample carries some 20,000 clones, roughly 84% recorded once. Sample: CD4+ or CD8+ T cells sorted from blood, taken in a trial of the OX40 agonist ivuxolimab. The source is an adult with an advanced solid tumor such as melanoma, head and neck, liver or kidney cancer. The CDR3 runs from the conserved cysteine through the conserved F or W. D genes are given only for firm matches.

>12|TRBV29-1|TRBJ1-1|TRBD1
TGCAGCGGGACAGGGGGCCGTACTGAAGCTTTCTTT
CSGTGGRTEAFF
>15|TRBV28|TRBJ1-5|NA
TGTGCCAGCAGTCAAGGGGACACCAACTCTCAGCCCCAGCATTTT
CASSQGDTNSQPQHF
>17|TRBV7-2|TRBJ2-6|NA
TGTGCCAGCAGCTCCCGACCCCCCTGGGTTGGGGCCAACGTCCTGACTTTC
CASSSRPPWVGANVLTF
>16|TRBV4-3|TRBJ1-5|NA
TGCGCCAGCAGCCAAGACAGGACAGCGAGGAATCAGCCCCAGCATTTT
CASSQDRTARNQPQHF
>12|TRBV28|TRBJ1-2|NA
TGTGCCAGCAGTTTGGCCGCAAGGGGCTACACCTTC
CASSLAARGYTF
>15|TRBV4-3|TRBJ2-7|NA
TGCGCCAGCAGCCGCTTAGTGGTTGTACCGTCCCAGCAGTACTTC
CASSRLVVVPSQQYF
>12|TRBV7-3|TRBJ2-2|NA
TGTGCCAGCAGCAACACTCGGGGGGAGCTGTTTTTT
CASSNTRGELFF
>12|TRBV19|TRBJ1-5|NA
TGTGCCAGTACCGTCGGCAATCAGCCCCAGCATTTT
CASTVGNQPQHF
>12|TRBV19|TRBJ2-7|NA
TGTGCCAGTAGTTCACGGTACTACGAGCAGTACTTC
CASSSRYYEQYF
>15|TRBV28|TRBJ2-4|TRBD2
TGTGCCAGCAGGATCGGGGGGGGAGCCAAAAACATTCAGTACTTC
CASRIGGGAKNIQYF
>19|TRBV18|TRBJ2-3|TRBD2
TGTGCCAGCTCACCAAACCGACTAGCGGGAGGGCAAAGCACAGATACGCAGTATTTT
CASSPNRLAGGQSTDTQYF
>13|TRBV6-6|TRBJ2-7|NA
TGTGCCAGCAGTTCCCACCTGATCTACGAGCAGTACTTC
CASSSHLIYEQYF
>18|TRBV19|TRBJ2-1|TRBD2
TGTGCCAGTAGTATCGGGTGGACTAGCGGGCCCCCCTACAATGAGCAGTTCTTC
CASSIGWTSGPPYNEQFF
>15|TRBV27|TRBJ2-2|TRBD1
TGTGCCAGCAGTCTACGACAGGGTTGGACCGGGGAGCTGTTTTTT
CASSLRQGWTGELFF
>14|TRBV5-1|TRBJ2-2|NA
TGCGCCAGCAGCTTTGAACAGAACACCGGGGAGCTGTTTTTT
CASSFEQNTGELFF
>17|TRBV12-5|TRBJ2-7|TRBD2
TGTGCTAGTGGTCAACTCCTACGGACTAGCGGACTCTACGAGCAGTACTTC
CASGQLLRTSGLYEQYF
>13|TRBV7-9|TRBJ2-7|NA
TGTGCCAGCAGCTTAGGGGGAGGAGACGAGCAGTACTTC
CASSLGGGDEQYF
>16|TRBV18|TRBJ2-1|TRBD2
TGTGCCAGCTCGCCTGGACTAGCGGGTGCCTACAATGAGCAGTTCTTC
CASSPGLAGAYNEQFF
>12|TRBV4-1|TRBJ1-4|NA
TGCGCCAGCAATTCAAGAAATGAAAAACTGTTTTTT
CASNSRNEKLFF
>12|TRBV27|TRBJ2-1|NA
TGTGCCAGCAGTAGAGGCCCCAATGAGCAGTTCTTC
CASSRGPNEQFF
>14|TRBV5-4|TRBJ1-4|NA
TGTGCCAGCAGCTTTGGCAGAGGGAATGAAAAACTGTTTTTT
CASSFGRGNEKLFF
>14|TRBV29-1|TRBJ2-1|TRBD2
TGCAGCGTCAGACAGCGGGAGCACGTCGGGGAGCAGTTCTTC
CSVRQREHVGEQFF
>13|TRBV6-5|TRBJ1-1|NA
TGTGCCAGCCCCAACGGGGGGCCTCAGAGGGGTTTCTTT
CASPNGGPQRGFF
>14|TRBV29-1|TRBJ2-7|NA
TGCAGCGTTGCCCAGACAGGTTACTCCTACGAGCAGTACTTC
CSVAQTGYSYEQYF